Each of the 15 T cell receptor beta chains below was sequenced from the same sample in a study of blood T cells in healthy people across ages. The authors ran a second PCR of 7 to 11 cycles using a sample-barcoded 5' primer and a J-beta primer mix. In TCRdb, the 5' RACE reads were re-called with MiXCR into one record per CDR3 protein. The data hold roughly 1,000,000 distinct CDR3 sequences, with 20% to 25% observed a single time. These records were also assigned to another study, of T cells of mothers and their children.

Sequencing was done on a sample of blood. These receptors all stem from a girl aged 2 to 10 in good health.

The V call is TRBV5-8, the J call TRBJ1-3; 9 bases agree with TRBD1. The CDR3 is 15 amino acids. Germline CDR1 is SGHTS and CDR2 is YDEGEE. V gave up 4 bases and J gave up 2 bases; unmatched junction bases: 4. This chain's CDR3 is CASSGGQGPGNTIYF. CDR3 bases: TGTGCCAGCAGCGGGGGACAGGGCCCTGGAAACACCATATATTTT. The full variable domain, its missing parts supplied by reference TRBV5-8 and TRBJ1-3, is EAGVTQSPTHLIKTRGQQATLRCSPISGHTSVYWYQQALGLGLQFLLWYDEGEERNRGNFPPRFSGRQFPNYSSELNVNALELEDSALYLCASSGGQGPGNTIYFGEGSWLTVV.

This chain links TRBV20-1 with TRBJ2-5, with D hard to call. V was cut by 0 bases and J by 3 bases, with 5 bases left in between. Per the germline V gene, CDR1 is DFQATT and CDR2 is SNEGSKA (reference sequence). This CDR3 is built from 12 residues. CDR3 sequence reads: CSARDWKETQYF. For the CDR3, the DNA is TGCAGTGCTAGAGATTGGAAAGAGACCCAGTACTTC.

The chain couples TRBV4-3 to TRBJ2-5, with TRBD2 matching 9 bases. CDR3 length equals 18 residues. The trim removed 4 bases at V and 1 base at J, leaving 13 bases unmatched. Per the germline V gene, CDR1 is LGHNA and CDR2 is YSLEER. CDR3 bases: TGCGCCAGCAGCCGAGATGAGGCGACTAGCGGCCTCCAAGAGACCCAGTACTTC. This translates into CASSRDEATSGLQETQYF.

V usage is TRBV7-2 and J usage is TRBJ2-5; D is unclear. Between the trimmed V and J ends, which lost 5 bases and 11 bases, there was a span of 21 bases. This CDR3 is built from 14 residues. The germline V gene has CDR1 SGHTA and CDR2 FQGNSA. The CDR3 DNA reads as TGTGCCAGCAGCCGCCAACTTGGACCTTCCAAGCAGTACTTC. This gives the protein CASSRQLGPSKQYF.

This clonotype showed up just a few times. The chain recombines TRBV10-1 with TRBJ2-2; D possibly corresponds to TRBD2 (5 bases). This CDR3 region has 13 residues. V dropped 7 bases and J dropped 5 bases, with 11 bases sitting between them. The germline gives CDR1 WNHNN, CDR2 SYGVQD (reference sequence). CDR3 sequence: CASTSGITGELFF. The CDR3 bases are TGCGCCAGCACCTCGGGGATTACCGGGGAGCTGTTTTTT.

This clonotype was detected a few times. CDR3 nucleotide sequence: TGTGCCAGCAGTTATTACGTAGGGGGAGGAGAGACCCAGTACTTC. This encodes CASSYYVGGGETQYF. The chain recombines TRBV6-5 with TRBJ2-5; either TRBD1 or TRBD2 may fit D (6 bases each). The CDR3 totals 15 residues. CDR1 is MNHEY, CDR2 SVGAGI, per germline. Trimming left V 3 bases short and J 4 bases short, with 15 bases between.

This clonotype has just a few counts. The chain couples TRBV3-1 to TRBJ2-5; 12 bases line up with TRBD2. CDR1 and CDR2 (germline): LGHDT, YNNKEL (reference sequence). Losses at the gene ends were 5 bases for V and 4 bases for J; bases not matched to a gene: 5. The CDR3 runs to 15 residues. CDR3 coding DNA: TGTGCCAGCAGCGCGACTAGCGGGAGCGGAGAGACCCAGTACTTC. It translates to CASSATSGSGETQYF.

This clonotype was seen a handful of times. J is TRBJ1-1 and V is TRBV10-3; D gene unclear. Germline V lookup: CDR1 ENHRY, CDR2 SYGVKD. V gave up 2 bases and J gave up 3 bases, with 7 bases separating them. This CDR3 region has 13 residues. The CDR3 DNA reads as TGTGCCATCAGTGAGCTCAGTTACACTGAAGCTTTCTTT. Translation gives CAISELSYTEAFF.

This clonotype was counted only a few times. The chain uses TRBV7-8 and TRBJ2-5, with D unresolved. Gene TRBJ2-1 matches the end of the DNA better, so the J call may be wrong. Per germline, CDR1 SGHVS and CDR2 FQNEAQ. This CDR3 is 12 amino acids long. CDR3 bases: TGTGCCAGCAGCCAGACTTGGGATGAGCAGTTCTTC. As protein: CASSQTWDEQFF.

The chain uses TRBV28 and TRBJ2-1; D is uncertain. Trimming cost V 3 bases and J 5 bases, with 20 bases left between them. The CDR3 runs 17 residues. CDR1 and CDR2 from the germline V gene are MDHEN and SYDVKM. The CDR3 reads CASSFIRLVETNNEQFF. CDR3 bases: TGTGCCAGCAGTTTTATCCGCCTAGTCGAAACCAACAATGAGCAGTTCTTC.

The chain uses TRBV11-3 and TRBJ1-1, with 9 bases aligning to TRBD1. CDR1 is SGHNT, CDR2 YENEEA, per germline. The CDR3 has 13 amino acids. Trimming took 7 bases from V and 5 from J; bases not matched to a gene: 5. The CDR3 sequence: CASTNRGQTEAFF. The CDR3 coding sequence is TGTGCCAGCACCAACAGGGGGCAAACTGAAGCTTTCTTT.

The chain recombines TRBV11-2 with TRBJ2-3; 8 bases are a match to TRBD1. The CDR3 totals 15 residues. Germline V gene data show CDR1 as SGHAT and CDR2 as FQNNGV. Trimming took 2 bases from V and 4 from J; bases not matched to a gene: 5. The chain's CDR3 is CASSLTGGLSDTQYF. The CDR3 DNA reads TGTGCCAGCAGCTTAACAGGGGGATTATCAGATACGCAGTATTTT.

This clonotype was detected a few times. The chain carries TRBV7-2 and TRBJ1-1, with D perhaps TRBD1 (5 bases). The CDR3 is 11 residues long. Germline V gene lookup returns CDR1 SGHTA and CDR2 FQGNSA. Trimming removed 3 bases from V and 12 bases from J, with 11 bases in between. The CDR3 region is CASSFQGWPFF. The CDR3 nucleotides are TGTGCCAGCAGCTTCCAGGGTTGGCCTTTCTTT.

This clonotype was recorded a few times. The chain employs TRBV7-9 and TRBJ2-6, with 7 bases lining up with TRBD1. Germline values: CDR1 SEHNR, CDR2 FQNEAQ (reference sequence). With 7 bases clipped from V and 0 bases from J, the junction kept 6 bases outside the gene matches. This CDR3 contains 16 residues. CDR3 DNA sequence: TGTGCCAGCATCATTTCAGGGGGCTCTGGGGCCAACGTCCTGACTTTC. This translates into CASIISGGSGANVLTF.

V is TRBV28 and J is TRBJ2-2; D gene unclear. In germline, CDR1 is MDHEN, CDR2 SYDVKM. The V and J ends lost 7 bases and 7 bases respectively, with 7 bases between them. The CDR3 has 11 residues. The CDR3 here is CASNFIGELFF. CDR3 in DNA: TGTGCCAGCAATTTCATCGGGGAGCTGTTTTTT.